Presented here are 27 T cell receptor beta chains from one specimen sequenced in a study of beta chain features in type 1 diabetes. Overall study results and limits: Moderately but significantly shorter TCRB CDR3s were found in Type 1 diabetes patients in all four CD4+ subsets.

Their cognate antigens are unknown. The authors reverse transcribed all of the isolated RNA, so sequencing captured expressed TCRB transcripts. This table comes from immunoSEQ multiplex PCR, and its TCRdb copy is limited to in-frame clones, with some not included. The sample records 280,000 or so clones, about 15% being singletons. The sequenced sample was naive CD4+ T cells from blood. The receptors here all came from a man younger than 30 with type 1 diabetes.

The CDR3, as DNA: TGTGCCAGCAGCTTCCCAGACCAAGAGACCCAGTACTTC. Protein sequence: CASSFPDQETQYF. The chain uses TRBV7-2 and TRBJ2-5; no reliable D call. Germline V gene sequence: CDR1 SGHTA, CDR2 FQGNSA. The length of the CDR3 is 13 residues. V was trimmed by 3 bases and J by 0 bases, leaving 5 bases between them.

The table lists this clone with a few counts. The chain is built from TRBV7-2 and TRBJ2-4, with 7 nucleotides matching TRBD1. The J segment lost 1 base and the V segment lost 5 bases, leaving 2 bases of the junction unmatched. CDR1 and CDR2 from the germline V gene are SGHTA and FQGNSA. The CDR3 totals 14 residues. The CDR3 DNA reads TGTGCCAGCAGCCCACAGGGGGCCAAAAACATTCAGTACTTC. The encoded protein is CASSPQGAKNIQYF.

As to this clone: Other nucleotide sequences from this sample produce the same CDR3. This chain's CDR3 is CSASFYNEQFF. The CDR3 coding sequence is TGCAGTGCATCTTTTTACAATGAGCAGTTCTTC. This rearrangement joins TRBV20-1 to TRBJ2-1, with D uncertain. The V gene's germline CDR1 is DFQATT and CDR2 SNEGSKA (reference sequence). The CDR3 is made up of 11 amino acids. V lost 6 bases, J lost 4 bases, and 7 bases lay in between.

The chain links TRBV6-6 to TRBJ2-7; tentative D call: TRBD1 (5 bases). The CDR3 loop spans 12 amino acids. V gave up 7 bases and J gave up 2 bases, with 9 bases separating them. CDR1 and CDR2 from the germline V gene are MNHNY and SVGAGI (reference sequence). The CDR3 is CASMTEAYEQYF. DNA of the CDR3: TGTGCCAGCATGACAGAAGCCTACGAGCAGTACTTC.

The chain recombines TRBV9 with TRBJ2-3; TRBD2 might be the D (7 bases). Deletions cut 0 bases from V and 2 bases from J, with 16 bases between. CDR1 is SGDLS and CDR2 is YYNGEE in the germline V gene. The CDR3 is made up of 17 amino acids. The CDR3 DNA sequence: TGTGCCAGCAGCGTAGCACCCCGACGGGGGGCCACAGATACGCAGTATTTT. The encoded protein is CASSVAPRRGATDTQYF.

The DNA for the CDR3 is TGTGCCAGCAGCGTATCCACAGGGGAGTATGGCTACACCTTC. Protein: CASSVSTGEYGYTF. The chain couples TRBV9 to TRBJ1-2; 7 bases match TRBD1. The germline V gene encodes CDR1 SGDLS and CDR2 YYNGEE. The CDR3 is made up of 14 amino acids. The trim removed 1 base at V and 5 bases at J, leaving 5 bases unmatched. The complete variable domain, with remaining parts taken from reference TRBV9 and TRBJ1-2, reads DSGVTQTPKHLITATGQRVTLRCSPRSGDLSVYWYQQSLDQGLQFLIQYYNGEERAKGNILERFSAQQFPDLHSELNLSSLELGDSALYFCASSVSTGEYGYTFGSGTRLTVV.

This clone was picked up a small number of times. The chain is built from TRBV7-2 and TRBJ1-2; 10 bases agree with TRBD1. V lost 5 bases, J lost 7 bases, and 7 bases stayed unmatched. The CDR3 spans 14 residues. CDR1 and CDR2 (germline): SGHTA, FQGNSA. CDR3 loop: CASSKDRGRLGYTF. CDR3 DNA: TGTGCCAGCAGCAAAGACAGGGGGCGCCTTGGCTACACCTTC.

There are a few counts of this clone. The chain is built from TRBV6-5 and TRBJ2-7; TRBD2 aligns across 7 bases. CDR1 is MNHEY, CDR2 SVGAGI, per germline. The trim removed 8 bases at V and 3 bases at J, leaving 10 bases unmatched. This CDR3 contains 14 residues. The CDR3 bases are TGTGCCAGCGGACCCCGGGGGGTCCGCTACGAGCAGTACTTC. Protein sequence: CASGPRGVRYEQYF.

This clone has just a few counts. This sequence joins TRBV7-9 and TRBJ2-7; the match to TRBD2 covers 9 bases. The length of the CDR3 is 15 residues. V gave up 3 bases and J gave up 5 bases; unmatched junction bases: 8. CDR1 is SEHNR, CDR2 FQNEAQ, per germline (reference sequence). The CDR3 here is CASSFRRGRGDEQYF. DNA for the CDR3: TGTGCCAGCAGCTTTAGGCGCGGGAGGGGCGACGAGCAGTACTTC.

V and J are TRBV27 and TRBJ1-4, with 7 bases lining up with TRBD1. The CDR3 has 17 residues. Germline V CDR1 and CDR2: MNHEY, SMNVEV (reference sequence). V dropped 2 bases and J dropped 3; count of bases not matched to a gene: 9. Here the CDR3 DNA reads TGTGCCAGCAGTTTACTCCCACAGGGGCTGGCTAATGAAAAACTGTTTTTT. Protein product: CASSLLPQGLANEKLFF.

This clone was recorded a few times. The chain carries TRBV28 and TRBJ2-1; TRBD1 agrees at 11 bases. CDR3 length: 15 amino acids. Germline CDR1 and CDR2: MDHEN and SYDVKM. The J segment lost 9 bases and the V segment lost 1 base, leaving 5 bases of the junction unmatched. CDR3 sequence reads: CASSLYGQGAPEQFF. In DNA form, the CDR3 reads TGTGCCAGCAGTTTATACGGACAGGGGGCTCCTGAGCAGTTCTTC.

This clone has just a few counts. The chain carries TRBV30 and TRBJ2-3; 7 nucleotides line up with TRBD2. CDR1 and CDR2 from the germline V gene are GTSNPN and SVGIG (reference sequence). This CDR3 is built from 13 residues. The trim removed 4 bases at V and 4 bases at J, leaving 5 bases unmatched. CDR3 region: CAWKVGGADTQYF. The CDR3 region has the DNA TGTGCCTGGAAGGTGGGGGGGGCAGATACGCAGTATTTT.

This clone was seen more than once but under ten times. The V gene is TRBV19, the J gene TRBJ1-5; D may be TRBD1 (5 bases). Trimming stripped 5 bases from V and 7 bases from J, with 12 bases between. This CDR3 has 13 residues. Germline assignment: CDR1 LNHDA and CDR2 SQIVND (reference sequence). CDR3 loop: CASSPGSGQPQHF. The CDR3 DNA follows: TGTGCCAGTAGTCCAGGGTCCGGGCAGCCCCAGCATTTT.

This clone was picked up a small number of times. CDR3 amino acids: CASSLDSGGKKQFF. The CDR3 region has the DNA TGTGCCAGCAGCTTGGATAGTGGGGGGAAAAAGCAGTTCTTC. This rearrangement joins TRBV7-2 to TRBJ2-1, with D possibly being TRBD2 (6 bases). Trimming removed 3 bases from V and 11 bases from J, with 17 bases in between. This CDR3 comprises 14 residues. The germline gives CDR1 SGHTA, CDR2 FQGNSA.

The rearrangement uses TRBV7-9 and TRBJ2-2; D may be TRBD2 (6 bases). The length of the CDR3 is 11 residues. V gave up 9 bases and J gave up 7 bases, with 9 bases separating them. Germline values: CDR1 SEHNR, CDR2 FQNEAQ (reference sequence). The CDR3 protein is CARRGDGELFF. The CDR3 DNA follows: TGTGCCAGACGCGGGGACGGGGAGCTGTTTTTT.

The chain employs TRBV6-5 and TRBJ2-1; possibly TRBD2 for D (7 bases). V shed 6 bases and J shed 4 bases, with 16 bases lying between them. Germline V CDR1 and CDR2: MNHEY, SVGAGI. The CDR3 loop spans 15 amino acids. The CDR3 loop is CASRSGGLHYNEQFF. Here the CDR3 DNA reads TGTGCCAGCAGGTCCGGGGGGCTCCATTACAATGAGCAGTTCTTC.

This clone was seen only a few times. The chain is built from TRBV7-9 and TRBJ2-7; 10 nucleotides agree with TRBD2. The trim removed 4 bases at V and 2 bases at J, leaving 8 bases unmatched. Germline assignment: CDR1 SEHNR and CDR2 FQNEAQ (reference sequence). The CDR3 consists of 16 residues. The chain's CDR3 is CASSSTSGSATYEQYF. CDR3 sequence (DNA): TGTGCCAGCAGCTCGACTAGCGGGTCGGCAACCTACGAGCAGTACTTC.

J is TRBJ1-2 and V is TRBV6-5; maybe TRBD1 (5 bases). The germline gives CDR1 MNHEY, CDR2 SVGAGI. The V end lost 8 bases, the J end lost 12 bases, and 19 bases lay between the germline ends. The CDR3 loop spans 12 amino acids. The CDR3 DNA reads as TGTGCCAGCTCCAGAAAGGGGTTTACGAACACCTTC. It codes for CASSRKGFTNTF.

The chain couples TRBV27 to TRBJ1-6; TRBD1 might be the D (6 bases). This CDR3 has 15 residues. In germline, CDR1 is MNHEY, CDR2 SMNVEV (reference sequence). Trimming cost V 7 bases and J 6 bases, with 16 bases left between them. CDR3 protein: CASTKATGLNSPLHF. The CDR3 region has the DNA TGTGCCAGCACCAAAGCGACAGGACTTAATTCACCCCTCCACTTT.

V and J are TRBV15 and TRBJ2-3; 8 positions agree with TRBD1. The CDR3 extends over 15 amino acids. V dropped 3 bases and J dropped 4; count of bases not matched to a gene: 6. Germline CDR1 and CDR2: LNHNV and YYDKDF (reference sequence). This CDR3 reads CATSRDRVVADTQYF. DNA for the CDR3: TGTGCCACCAGCAGGGACAGGGTGGTTGCAGATACGCAGTATTTT.

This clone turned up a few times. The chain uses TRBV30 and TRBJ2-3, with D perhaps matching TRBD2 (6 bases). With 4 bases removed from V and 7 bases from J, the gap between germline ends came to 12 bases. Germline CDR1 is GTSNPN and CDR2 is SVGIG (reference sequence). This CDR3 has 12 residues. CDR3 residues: CAWKPGGYTQYF. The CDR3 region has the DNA TGTGCCTGGAAACCCGGAGGGTATACGCAGTATTTT.

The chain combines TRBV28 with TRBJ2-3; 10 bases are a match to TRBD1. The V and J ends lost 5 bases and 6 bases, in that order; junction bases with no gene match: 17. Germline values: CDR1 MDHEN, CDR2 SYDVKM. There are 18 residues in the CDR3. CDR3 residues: CASSTTPDRGIPHDTQYF. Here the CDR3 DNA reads TGTGCCAGCAGTACAACCCCGGACAGGGGGATTCCACATGATACGCAGTATTTT.

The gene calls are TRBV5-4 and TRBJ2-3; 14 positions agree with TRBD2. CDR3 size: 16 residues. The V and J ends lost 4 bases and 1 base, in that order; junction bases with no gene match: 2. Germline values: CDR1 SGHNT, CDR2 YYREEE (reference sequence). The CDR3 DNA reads TGTGCCAGCAGCACGGGACTAGCGGGGGGCACAGATACGCAGTATTTT. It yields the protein CASSTGLAGGTDTQYF.

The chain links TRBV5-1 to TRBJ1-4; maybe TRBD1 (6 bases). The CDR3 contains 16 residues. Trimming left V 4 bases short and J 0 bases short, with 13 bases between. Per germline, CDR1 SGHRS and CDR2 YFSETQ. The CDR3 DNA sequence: TGCGCCAGCAGCAAAGGACAGACGACAACTAATGAAAAACTGTTTTTT. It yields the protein CASSKGQTTTNEKLFF.

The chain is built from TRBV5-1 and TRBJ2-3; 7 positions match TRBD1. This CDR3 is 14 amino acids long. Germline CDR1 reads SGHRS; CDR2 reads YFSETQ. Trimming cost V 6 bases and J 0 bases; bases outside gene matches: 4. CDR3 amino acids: CASTGTASTDTQYF. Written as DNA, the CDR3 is TGCGCCAGCACCGGGACAGCTAGCACAGATACGCAGTATTTT.

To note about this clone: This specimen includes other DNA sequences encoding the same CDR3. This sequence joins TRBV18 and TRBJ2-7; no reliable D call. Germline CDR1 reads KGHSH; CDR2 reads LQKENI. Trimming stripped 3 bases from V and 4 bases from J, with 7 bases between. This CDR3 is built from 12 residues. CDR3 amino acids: CASSPTVYEQYF. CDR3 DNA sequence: TGTGCCAGCTCACCGACTGTTTACGAGCAGTACTTC. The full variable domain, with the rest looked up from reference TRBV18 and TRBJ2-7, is NAGVMQNPRHLVRRRGQEARLRCSPMKGHSHVYWYRQLPEEGLKFMVYLQKENIIDESGMPKERFSAEFPKEGPSILRIQQVVRGDSAAYFCASSPTVYEQYFGPGTRLTVT.

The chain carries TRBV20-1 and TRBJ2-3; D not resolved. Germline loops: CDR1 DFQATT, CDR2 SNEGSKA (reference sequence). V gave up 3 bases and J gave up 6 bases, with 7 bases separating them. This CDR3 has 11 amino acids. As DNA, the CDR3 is TGCAGTGCTAGTTACGGGGATACGCAGTATTTT. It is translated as CSASYGDTQYF.